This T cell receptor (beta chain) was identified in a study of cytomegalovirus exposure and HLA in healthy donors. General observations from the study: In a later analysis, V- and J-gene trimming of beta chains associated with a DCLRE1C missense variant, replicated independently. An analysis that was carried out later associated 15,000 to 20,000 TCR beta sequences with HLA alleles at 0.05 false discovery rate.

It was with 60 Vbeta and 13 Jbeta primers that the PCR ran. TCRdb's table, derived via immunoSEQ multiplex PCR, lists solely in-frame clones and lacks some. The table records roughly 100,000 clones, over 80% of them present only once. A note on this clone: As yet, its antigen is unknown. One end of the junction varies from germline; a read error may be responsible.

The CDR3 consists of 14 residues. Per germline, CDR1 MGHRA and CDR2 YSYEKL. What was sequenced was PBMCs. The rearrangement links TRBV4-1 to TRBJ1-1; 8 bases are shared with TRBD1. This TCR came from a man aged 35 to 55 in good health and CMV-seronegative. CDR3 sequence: CAGSQEEQGGYAFF. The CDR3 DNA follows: TGCGCCGGCAGCCAAGAAGAACAGGGGGGTTATGCTTTCTTT.